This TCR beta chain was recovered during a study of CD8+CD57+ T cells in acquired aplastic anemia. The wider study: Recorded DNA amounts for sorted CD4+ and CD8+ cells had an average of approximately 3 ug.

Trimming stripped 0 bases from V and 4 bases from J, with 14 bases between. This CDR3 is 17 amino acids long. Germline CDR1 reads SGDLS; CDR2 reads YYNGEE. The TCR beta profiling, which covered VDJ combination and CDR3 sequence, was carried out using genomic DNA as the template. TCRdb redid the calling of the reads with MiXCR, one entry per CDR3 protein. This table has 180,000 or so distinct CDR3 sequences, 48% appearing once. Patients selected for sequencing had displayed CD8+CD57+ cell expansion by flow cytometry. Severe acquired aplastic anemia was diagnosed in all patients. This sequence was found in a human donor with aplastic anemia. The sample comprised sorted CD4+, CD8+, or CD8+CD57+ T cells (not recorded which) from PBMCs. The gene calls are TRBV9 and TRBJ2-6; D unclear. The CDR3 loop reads CASSVGVRVEGANVLTF. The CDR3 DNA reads TGTGCCAGCAGCGTAGGCGTACGTGTTGAAGGGGCCAACGTCCTGACTTTC.